Following are 15 T cell receptor beta chains from one sample sequenced in a study of cytomegalovirus exposure and HLA in healthy donors. TCRdb's copy holds only in-frame clones and misses some; the assay was immunoSEQ multiplex PCR. The sample includes about 130,000 clones, 75% to 90% of them seen just once. Material: PBMCs. The receptors originated from a woman aged 18 to 35 in good health and CMV-seronegative.

The chain is built from TRBV11-3 and TRBJ2-1; D might be TRBD1 (5 bases). The V gene's germline CDR1 is SGHNT and CDR2 YENEEA. The CDR3 sequence is 12 residues long. V gave up 5 bases and J gave up 7 bases, with 9 bases separating them. The CDR3 DNA reads as TGTGCCAGCAGCGGGGCCTTTAATGAGCAGTTCTTC. It codes for CASSGAFNEQFF.

This clone was detected a few times. The rearrangement joins TRBV30 to TRBJ1-1; possible D gene TRBD1, 5 bases. Trimming pared 0 bases from V and 5 bases from J, leaving 10 bases between. Germline lookup yields CDR1 GTSNPN and CDR2 SVGIG (reference sequence). The CDR3 is 13 residues long. This CDR3 is CAWSVFGATEAFF. The CDR3 bases are TGTGCCTGGAGTGTATTTGGGGCGACTGAAGCTTTCTTT.

The chain carries TRBV28 and TRBJ2-7; 7 nucleotides align to TRBD2. The CDR3 runs to 14 residues. Germline V CDR1 and CDR2: MDHEN, SYDVKM. The V segment lost 5 bases and the J segment 4 bases; nucleotides outside the gene matches: 8. The CDR3 protein is CASSPGTIPYEQYV. CDR3 DNA: TGTGCCAGCAGTCCCGGGACTATACCTTACGAGCAGTACGTC.

V is TRBV11-2 and J is TRBJ1-1, with TRBD1 as a possible D gene (6 bases). Trimming left V 0 bases short and J 5 bases short, with 10 bases between. Germline CDR1 and CDR2: SGHAT and FQNNGV. CDR3 length: 14 residues. The CDR3 loop is CASSLDQGLTEAFF. In DNA, the CDR3 is TGTGCCAGCAGCTTAGATCAGGGGCTGACTGAAGCTTTCTTT.

The rearrangement uses TRBV6-5 and TRBJ2-3; 8 bases agree with TRBD1. The trim removed 5 bases at V and 4 bases at J, leaving 11 bases unmatched. CDR1 and CDR2 from the germline V gene are MNHEY and SVGAGI. The CDR3 sequence is 16 residues long. As DNA, the CDR3 is TGTGCCAGCAGTCACTTATCAGGGGGCTCGGCAGATACGCAGTATTTT. It is translated as CASSHLSGGSADTQYF.

The chain joins TRBV28 to TRBJ1-2, with D possibly being TRBD1 (5 bases). In germline, CDR1 is MDHEN, CDR2 SYDVKM. The length of the CDR3 is 15 residues. Trimming pared 5 bases from V and 4 bases from J, leaving 17 bases between. In DNA form, the CDR3 reads TGTGCCAGCAGTACCGGGGGGGGAGGTAGCTATGGCTACACCTTC. Translating it yields CASSTGGGGSYGYTF.

The chain combines TRBV30 with TRBJ2-3, with 9 bases matching TRBD2. The CDR3 contains 14 residues. Germline V gene data show CDR1 as GTSNPN and CDR2 as SVGIG (reference sequence). Unmatched junction bases numbered 3, after V lost 1 base and J lost 4 bases. The CDR3 loop reads CAWSGSGSSDTQYF. CDR3 nucleotide sequence: TGTGCCTGGAGTGGTAGCGGGAGTTCAGATACGCAGTATTTT.

The V gene is TRBV28, the J gene TRBJ1-5; the match to TRBD1 covers 7 bases. The CDR3 is 14 amino acids. The J segment lost 9 bases and the V segment lost 5 bases, leaving 10 bases of the junction unmatched. CDR1 is MDHEN, CDR2 SYDVKM, per germline. CDR3: CASSPGQEGPPQHF. The CDR3, as DNA: TGTGCCAGCAGTCCAGGACAGGAGGGGCCGCCCCAGCATTTT.

This clone has at least ten counts. The chain employs TRBV6-1 and TRBJ2-7; tentatively, D is TRBD1 (6 bases). Trimming took 10 bases from V and 3 from J, leaving 10 bases between them. CDR3 length: 11 amino acids. The V gene's germline CDR1 is MNHNS and CDR2 SASEGT. The CDR3 region has the DNA TGTGCCACACAACAGGGCTACGAGCAGTACGTC. This translates into CATQQGYEQYV.

This sequence joins TRBV28 and TRBJ2-2; 9 positions agree with TRBD1. Germline assignment: CDR1 MDHEN and CDR2 SYDVKM. Unmatched junction bases numbered 10, after V lost 6 bases and J lost 5 bases. The CDR3 extends over 16 amino acids. The CDR3 spells CASSPTGGEATGELFF. The DNA for the CDR3 is TGTGCCAGCAGCCCCACAGGGGGCGAAGCAACCGGGGAGCTGTTTTTT. Looking up the rest from reference TRBV28 and TRBJ2-2 gives the full variable domain: DVKVTQSSRYLVKRTGEKVFLECVQDMDHENMFWYRQDPGLGLRLIYFSYDVKMKEKGDIPEGYSVSREKKERFSLILESASTNQTSMYLCASSPTGGEATGELFFGEGSRLTVL.

The chain employs TRBV7-2 and TRBJ2-7, with unresolved D. The CDR3 contains 15 residues. The germline CDR1 and CDR2 sequences are SGHTA and FQGNSA. With 1 base removed from V and 2 bases from J, the gap between germline ends came to 12 bases. CDR3 region: CASSLVGSTTYEQYF. The CDR3 DNA reads TGTGCCAGCAGCTTAGTGGGCTCGACAACCTACGAGCAGTACTTC.

The chain has TRBV27 and TRBJ1-2, with TRBD1 matching 10 bases. CDR3 size: 14 residues. Germline lookup yields CDR1 MNHEY and CDR2 SMNVEV (reference sequence). V shed 5 bases and J 4 bases; nucleotides not matched to a gene: 4. The CDR3 DNA is TGTGCCAGCAGTAGGGGGGACAGGGGCTATGGCTACACCTTC. This sequence encodes CASSRGDRGYGYTF.

The CDR3 DNA reads TGTGCCAGCAGTGAAACGGGGGGTGGCTACACCTTC. Translation: CASSETGGGYTF. The gene calls are TRBV2 and TRBJ1-2, with D possibly being TRBD1 (5 bases). The CDR3 is made up of 12 amino acids. The V end lost 2 bases, the J end lost 7 bases, and 8 bases lay between the germline ends. Germline loops: CDR1 SNHLY, CDR2 FYNNEI.

V usage is TRBV2 and J usage is TRBJ2-5, with D possibly matching TRBD2 (5 bases). The CDR3 spans 14 residues. The germline gives CDR1 SNHLY, CDR2 FYNNEI. Deletions cut 8 bases from V and 0 bases from J, with 13 bases between. CDR3 bases: TGTGCCAGCGTGAGGGAGACCCACCAAGAGACCCAGTACTTC. It encodes CASVRETHQETQYF.

V is TRBV27 and J is TRBJ2-7; weak D call: TRBD1 (5 bases). V was clipped by 5 bases and J by 6 bases, with 14 bases between them. Germline CDR1 is MNHEY and CDR2 is SMNVEV (reference sequence). CDR3 size: 13 residues. The CDR3 loop reads CASSLSRGGEQYV. The CDR3 coding sequence is TGTGCCAGCAGTCTAAGTAGGGGCGGCGAGCAGTACGTC.